These T cell receptor beta chains were read from a single sample in a study of Ad26.COV2.S vaccination and SARS-CoV-2 variants. Sequencing used immunoSEQ multiplex PCR; TCRdb keeps in-frame clones, though not all of them. The sample consists of 300,000 to 350,000 clones, approximately 87% of them appearing once. This material consisted of peripheral blood, taken in a trial of Ad26.COV2.S vaccine versus placebo. The receptor source for this set is a person aged 18 to 59 who received the Ad26.COV2.S COVID-19 vaccine or a placebo. Both conserved end residues are part of each CDR3. D genes are given only for firm matches. Clone size is stated in some rows and not others, as once, few, many or a class when expanded.

d_call	j_call	clone_size	v_call	cdr3_aa	cdr3_nt
TRBD1	TRBJ1-3	.	TRBV7-9	CASSPGQTSGNTIYF	TGTGCCAGCAGCCCGGGACAGACCTCTGGAAACACCATATATTTT
.	TRBJ2-1	.	TRBV28	CASSFPVTEKNNEQFF	TGTGCCAGCAGTTTTCCCGTGACAGAGAAAAACAATGAGCAGTTCTTC
TRBD2	TRBJ2-5	.	TRBV14	CASSPGTSGWETQYF	TGTGCCAGCAGCCCTGGGACTAGCGGGTGGGAGACCCAGTACTTC
TRBD2	TRBJ2-1	once	TRBV3-1/TRBV3-2	CASSQDWGGIFNEQFF	TGTGCCAGCAGCCAAGATTGGGGGGGTATCTTCAATGAGCAGTTCTTC
.	TRBJ2-5	.	TRBV29-1	CSVEGTEQLSETQYF	TGCAGCGTTGAAGGGACGGAACAGCTCTCTGAGACCCAGTACTTC
.	TRBJ1-2	.	TRBV6-2/TRBV6-3	CASSFRDPGIGGYTF	TGTGCCAGCAGTTTTAGGGATCCTGGGATTGGCGGCTACACCTTC
.	TRBJ2-1	.	TRBV9	CASSVGGSGQFF	TGTGCCAGCAGCGTAGGAGGATCCGGGCAGTTCTTC
.	TRBJ1-1	.	TRBV9	CASSVGWQLLGGNTEAFF	TGTGCCAGCAGCGTAGGGTGGCAGTTATTAGGTGGGAACACTGAAGCTTTCTTT
.	TRBJ2-3	.	TRBV28	CASSLTQGGGTQYF	TGTGCCAGCAGTTTAACCCAGGGTGGAGGTACGCAGTATTTT
.	TRBJ1-2	once	TRBV12-3/TRBV12-4	CASSFVRDYGYTF	TGTGCCAGCAGTTTTGTGAGGGACTATGGCTACACCTTC
.	TRBJ1-2	.	TRBV3-1/TRBV3-2	CASSLGQTNYGYTF	TGTGCCAGCAGCCTGGGACAAACTAACTATGGCTACACCTTC
.	TRBJ1-1	.	TRBV30	CAWSPGGLTEAFF	TGTGCCTGGAGCCCTGGAGGCCTCACTGAAGCTTTCTTT
.	TRBJ1-1	.	TRBV9	CASSVGPPNTEAFF	TGTGCCAGCAGCGTTGGGCCGCCAAACACTGAAGCTTTCTTT
TRBD1	TRBJ1-5	.	TRBV5-8	CASSIGQGVGSQHF	TGTGCCAGCAGCATCGGACAGGGGGTTGGATCCCAGCATTTT
TRBD1	TRBJ2-1	.	TRBV9	CASSVEGTGQFF	TGTGCCAGCAGCGTAGAAGGGACAGGGCAGTTCTTC
.	TRBJ2-2	.	TRBV12-3/TRBV12-4	CASSKSNGELFF	TGTGCCAGCAGTAAAAGTAACGGGGAGCTGTTTTTT
.	TRBJ2-3	.	TRBV5-1	CASSFRTATDTQYF	TGCGCCAGCAGCTTTCGGACTGCCACAGATACGCAGTATTTT
.	TRBJ1-1	once	TRBV9	CASSEGELGTEAFF	TGTGCCAGCAGCGAGGGGGAACTGGGGACTGAAGCTTTCTTT
.	TRBJ1-1	.	TRBV7-2	CASSLDVTSAAFF	TGTGCCAGCAGCTTAGATGTTACCAGCGCGGCTTTCTTT
.	TRBJ2-1	.	TRBV19	CASSIGTYYNEQFF	TGTGCCAGTAGTATAGGGACTTATTACAATGAGCAGTTCTTC
.	TRBJ2-5	once	TRBV11-2	CASSLGPYQETQYF	TGTGCCAGCAGCTTAGGACCGTACCAAGAGACCCAGTACTTC
.	TRBJ1-2	.	TRBV6-4	CASSSDGANYGYTF	TGTGCCAGCAGTTCAGACGGGGCTAACTATGGCTACACCTTC
.	TRBJ1-1	.	TRBV29-1	CSVQGGIRSTEAFF	TGCAGCGTGCAAGGCGGTATCAGGAGCACTGAAGCTTTCTTT
.	TRBJ1-1	.	TRBV7-8	CASSLGGGLEGNTEAFF	TGTGCCAGCAGCTTAGGTGGGGGGCTGGAGGGGAACACTGAAGCTTTCTTT
TRBD1	TRBJ1-5	.	TRBV4-1	CASSRFGTGTVNQPQHF	TGCGCCAGCAGCCGATTTGGGACAGGGACGGTCAATCAGCCCCAGCATTTT
.	TRBJ1-1	.	TRBV3-1/TRBV3-2	CASSPAYENTEAFF	TGTGCCAGCAGCCCGGCCTATGAGAACACTGAAGCTTTCTTT
.	TRBJ2-5	.	TRBV6-5	CASSYSGTGQETQYF	TGTGCCAGCAGTTACTCCGGGACTGGGCAAGAGACCCAGTACTTC
.	TRBJ2-3	.	TRBV15	CATSRASGRGLTDTQYF	TGTGCCACCAGCAGGGCCTCTGGGCGGGGGCTCACAGATACGCAGTATTTT
TRBD1	TRBJ2-5	.	TRBV28	CASKRGGRETQYF	TGTGCCAGCAAGAGAGGGGGCCGGGAGACCCAGTACTTC
.	TRBJ1-1	.	TRBV6-2/TRBV6-3	CASSYSPWGARDTEAFF	TGTGCCAGCAGTTACTCCCCTTGGGGAGCAAGGGACACTGAAGCTTTCTTT
.	TRBJ1-2	.	TRBV11-2	CASSLVALNDYGYTF	TGTGCCAGCAGCTTAGTTGCGCTCAATGACTATGGCTACACCTTC
TRBD2	TRBJ2-1	.	TRBV5-4	CASSFIGGREEGYNEQFF	TGTGCCAGCAGCTTTATTGGCGGGAGAGAGGAGGGGTACAATGAGCAGTTCTTC
TRBD2	TRBJ2-1	.	TRBV4-1	CASSQDPTSGIGNEQFF	TGCGCCAGCAGCCAAGACCCGACTAGCGGGATAGGAAATGAGCAGTTCTTC
.	TRBJ1-5	many	TRBV7-2	CASSLGLNQPQHF	TGTGCCAGCAGCTTAGGCCTAAATCAGCCCCAGCATTTT
TRBD1	TRBJ1-2	few	TRBV7-9	CASSLGKGANGNYGYTF	TGTGCCAGCAGCTTAGGTAAGGGGGCGAACGGTAACTATGGCTACACCTTC
TRBD1	TRBJ2-7	.	TRBV18	CASSPRTTGSYEQYF	TGTGCCAGCTCACCAAGGACGACAGGGAGCTACGAGCAGTACTTC
.	TRBJ1-1	.	TRBV5-4	CASSPPGRDTEAFF	TGTGCCAGCAGTCCGCCGGGGAGGGACACTGAAGCTTTCTTT
TRBD1	TRBJ1-6	.	TRBV6-1	CASSEQIGGQAHHF	TGTGCCAGCAGTGAACAAATAGGAGGACAGGCTCACCACTTT
.	TRBJ2-7	.	TRBV5-6	CASSVLAVASYEQYF	TGTGCCAGCAGCGTGTTAGCGGTGGCCTCCTACGAGCAGTACTTC
TRBD2	TRBJ2-1	once	TRBV13	CASSASGAYNEQFF	TGTGCCAGCAGCGCTAGCGGGGCATACAATGAGCAGTTCTTC